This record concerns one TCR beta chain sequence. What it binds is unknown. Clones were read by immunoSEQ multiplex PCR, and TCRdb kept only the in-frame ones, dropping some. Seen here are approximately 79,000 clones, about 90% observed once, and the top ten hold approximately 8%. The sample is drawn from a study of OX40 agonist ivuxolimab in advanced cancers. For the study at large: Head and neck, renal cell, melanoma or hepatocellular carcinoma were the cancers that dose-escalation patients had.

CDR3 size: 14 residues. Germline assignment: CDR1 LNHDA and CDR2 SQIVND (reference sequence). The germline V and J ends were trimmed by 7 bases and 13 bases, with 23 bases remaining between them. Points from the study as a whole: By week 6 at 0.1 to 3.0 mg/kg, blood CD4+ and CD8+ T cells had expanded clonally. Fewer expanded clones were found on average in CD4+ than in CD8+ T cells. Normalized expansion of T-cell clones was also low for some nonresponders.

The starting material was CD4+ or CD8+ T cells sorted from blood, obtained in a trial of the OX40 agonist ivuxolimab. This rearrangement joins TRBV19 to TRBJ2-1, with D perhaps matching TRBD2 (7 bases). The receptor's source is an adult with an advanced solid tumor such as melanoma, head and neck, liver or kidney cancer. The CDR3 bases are TGTGCCAGTACCCCAAAAGGGGGGGGCGGGCAACAGTTCTTC. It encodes CASTPKGGGGQQFF.